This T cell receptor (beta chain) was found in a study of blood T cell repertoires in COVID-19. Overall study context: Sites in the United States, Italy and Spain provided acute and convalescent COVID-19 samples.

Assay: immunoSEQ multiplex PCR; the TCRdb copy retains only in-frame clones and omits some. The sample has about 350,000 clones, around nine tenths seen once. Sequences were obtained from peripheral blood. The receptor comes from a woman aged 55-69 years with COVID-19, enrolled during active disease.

CDR3 amino acids: CASSIEGFGTGGNYEAFF. Here the CDR3 DNA reads TGTGCCAGTAGTATAGAAGGGTTCGGGACAGGGGGAAACTATGAAGCTTTCTTT. The gene calls are TRBV19 and TRBJ1-1, with 11 bases lining up with TRBD1. This CDR3 has 18 amino acids. V dropped 0 bases and J dropped 7; count of bases not matched to a gene: 13. Germline V gene data show CDR1 as LNHDA and CDR2 as SQIVND (reference sequence).